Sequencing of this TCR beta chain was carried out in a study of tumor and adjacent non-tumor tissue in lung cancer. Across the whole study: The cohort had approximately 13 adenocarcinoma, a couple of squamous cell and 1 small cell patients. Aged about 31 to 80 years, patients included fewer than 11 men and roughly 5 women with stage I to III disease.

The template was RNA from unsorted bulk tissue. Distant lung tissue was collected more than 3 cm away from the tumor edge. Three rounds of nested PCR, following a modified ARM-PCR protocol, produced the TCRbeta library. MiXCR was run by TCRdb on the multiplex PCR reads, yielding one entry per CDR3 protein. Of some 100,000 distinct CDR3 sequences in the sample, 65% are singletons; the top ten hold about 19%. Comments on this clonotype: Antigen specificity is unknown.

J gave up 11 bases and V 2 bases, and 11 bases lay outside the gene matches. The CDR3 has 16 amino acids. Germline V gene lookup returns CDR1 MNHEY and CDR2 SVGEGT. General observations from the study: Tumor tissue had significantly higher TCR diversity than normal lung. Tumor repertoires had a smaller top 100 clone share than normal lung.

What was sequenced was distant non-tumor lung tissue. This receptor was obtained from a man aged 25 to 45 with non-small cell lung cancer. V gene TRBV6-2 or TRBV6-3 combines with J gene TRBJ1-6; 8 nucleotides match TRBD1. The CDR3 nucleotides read TGTGCCAGCAGTTACCCCCAGACAGGGGTCAATCCACCCCTCCACTTT. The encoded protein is CASSYPQTGVNPPLHF.